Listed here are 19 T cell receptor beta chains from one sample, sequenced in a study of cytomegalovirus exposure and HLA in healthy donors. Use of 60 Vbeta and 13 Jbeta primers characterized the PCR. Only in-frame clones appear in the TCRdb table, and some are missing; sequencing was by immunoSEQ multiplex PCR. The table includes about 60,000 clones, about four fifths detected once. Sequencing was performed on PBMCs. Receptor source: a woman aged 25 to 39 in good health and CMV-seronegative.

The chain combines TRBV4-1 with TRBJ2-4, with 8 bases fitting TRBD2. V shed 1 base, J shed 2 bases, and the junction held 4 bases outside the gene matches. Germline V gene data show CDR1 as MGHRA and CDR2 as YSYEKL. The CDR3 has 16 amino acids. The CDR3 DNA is TGCGCCAGCAGCCAAGCCAGCGGGGGACCCAAAAACATTCAGTACTTC. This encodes CASSQASGGPKNIQYF.

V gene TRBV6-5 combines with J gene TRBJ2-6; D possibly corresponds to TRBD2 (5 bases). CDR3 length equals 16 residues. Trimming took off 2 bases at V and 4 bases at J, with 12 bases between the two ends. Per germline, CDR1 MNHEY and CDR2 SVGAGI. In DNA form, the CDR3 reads TGTGCCAGCAGTTACCGGCCGGGAACCGGGGCCAACGTCCTGACTTTC. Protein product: CASSYRPGTGANVLTF.

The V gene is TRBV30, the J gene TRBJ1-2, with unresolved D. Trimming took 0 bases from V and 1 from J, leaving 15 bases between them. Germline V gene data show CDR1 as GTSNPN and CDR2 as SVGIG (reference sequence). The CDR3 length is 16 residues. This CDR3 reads CAWSVRAWENNYGYTF. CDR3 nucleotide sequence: TGTGCCTGGAGTGTAAGGGCCTGGGAGAATAACTATGGCTACACCTTC.

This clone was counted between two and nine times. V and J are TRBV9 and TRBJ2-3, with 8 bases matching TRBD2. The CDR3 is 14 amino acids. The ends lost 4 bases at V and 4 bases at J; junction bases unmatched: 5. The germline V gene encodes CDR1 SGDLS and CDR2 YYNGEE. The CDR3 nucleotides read TGTGCCAGCAGCTCACGACTAGCGTCAGATACGCAGTATTTT. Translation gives CASSSRLASDTQYF. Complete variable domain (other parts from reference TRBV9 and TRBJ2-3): DSGVTQTPKHLITATGQRVTLRCSPRSGDLSVYWYQQSLDQGLQFLIQYYNGEERAKGNILERFSAQQFPDLHSELNLSSLELGDSALYFCASSSRLASDTQYFGPGTRLTVL.

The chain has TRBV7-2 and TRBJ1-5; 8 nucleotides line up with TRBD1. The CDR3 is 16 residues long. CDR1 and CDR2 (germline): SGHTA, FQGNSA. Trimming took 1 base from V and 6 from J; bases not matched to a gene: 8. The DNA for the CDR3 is TGTGCCAGCAGCTTAGACGGGGCACAGGGGGGTCAGCCCCAGCATTTT. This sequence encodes CASSLDGAQGGQPQHF.

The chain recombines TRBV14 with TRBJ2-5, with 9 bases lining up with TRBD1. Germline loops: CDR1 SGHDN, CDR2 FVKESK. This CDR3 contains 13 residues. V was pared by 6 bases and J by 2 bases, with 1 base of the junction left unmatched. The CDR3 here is CASRGQGQETQYF. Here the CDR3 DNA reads TGTGCCAGCAGGGGACAGGGACAAGAGACCCAGTACTTC.

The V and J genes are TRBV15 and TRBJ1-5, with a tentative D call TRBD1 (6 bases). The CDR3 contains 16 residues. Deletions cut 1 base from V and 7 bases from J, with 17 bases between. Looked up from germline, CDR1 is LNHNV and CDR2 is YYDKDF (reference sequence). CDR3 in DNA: TGTGCCACCAGCAGAGGTACCGGGACAAGCGGCCAGCCCCAGCATTTT. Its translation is CATSRGTGTSGQPQHF.

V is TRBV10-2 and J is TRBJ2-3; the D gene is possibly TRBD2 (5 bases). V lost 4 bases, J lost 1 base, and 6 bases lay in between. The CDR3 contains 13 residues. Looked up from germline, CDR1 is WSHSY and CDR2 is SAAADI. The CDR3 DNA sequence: TGCGCCAGCAGTGGTAGCGGCACAGATACGCAGTATTTT. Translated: CASSGSGTDTQYF.

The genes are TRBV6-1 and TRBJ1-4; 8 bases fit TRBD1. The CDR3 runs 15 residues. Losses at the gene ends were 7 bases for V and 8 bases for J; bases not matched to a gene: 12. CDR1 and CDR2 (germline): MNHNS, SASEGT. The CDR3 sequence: CASTEGRGPREKLFF. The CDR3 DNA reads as TGTGCCAGCACTGAGGGCAGGGGGCCACGGGAAAAACTGTTTTTT.

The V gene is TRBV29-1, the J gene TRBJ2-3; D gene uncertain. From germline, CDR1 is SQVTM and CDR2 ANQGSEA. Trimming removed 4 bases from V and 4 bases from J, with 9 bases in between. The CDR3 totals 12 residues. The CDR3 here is CSVGQMADTQYF. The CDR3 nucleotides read TGCAGCGTTGGGCAGATGGCAGATACGCAGTATTTT.

The CDR3 nucleotides read TGTGCCAGTAGTTCGGCCGGGACAGGCTACGAGCAGTACTTC. This gives the protein CASSSAGTGYEQYF. This chain connects TRBV19 to TRBJ2-7; 8 bases agree with TRBD1. V shed 5 bases, J shed 3 bases, and the junction held 6 bases outside the gene matches. This CDR3 region has 14 residues. Germline V gene lookup returns CDR1 LNHDA and CDR2 SQIVND (reference sequence).

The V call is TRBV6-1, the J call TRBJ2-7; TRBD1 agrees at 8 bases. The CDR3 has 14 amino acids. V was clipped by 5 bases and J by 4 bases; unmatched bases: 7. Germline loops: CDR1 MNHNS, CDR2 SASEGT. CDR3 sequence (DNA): TGTGCCAGCAGTAGCCAGGGGGCCCCATACGAGCAGTACTTC. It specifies CASSSQGAPYEQYF.

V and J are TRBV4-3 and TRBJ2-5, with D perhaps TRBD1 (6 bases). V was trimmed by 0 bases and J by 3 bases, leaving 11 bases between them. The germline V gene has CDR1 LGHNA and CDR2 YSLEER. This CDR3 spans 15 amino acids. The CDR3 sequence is CASSQDSTGKETQYF. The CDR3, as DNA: TGCGCCAGCAGCCAAGATAGTACAGGGAAAGAGACCCAGTACTTC.

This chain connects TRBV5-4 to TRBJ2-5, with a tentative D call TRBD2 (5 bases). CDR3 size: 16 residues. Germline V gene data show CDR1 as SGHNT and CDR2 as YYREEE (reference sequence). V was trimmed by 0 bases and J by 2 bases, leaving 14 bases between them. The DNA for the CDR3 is TGTGCCAGCAGCTTGGGGCGGGTACAGTCTCAAGAGACCCAGTACTTC. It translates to CASSLGRVQSQETQYF.

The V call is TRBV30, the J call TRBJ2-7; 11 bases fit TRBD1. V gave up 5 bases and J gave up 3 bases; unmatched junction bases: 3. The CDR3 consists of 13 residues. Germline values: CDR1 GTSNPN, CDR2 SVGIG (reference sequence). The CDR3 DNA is TGTGCCTGGGGAGGGACAGGGGGCTACGAGCAGTACTTC. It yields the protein CAWGGTGGYEQYF.

CDR3 in DNA: TGTGCCAGCAGCCGGACAGATAACTATGGCTACACCTTC. Protein: CASSRTDNYGYTF. This sequence joins TRBV27 and TRBJ1-2; D may be TRBD1 (6 bases). Trimming cost V 6 bases and J 1 base, with 9 bases left between them. This CDR3 region has 13 residues. Germline values: CDR1 MNHEY, CDR2 SMNVEV (reference sequence).

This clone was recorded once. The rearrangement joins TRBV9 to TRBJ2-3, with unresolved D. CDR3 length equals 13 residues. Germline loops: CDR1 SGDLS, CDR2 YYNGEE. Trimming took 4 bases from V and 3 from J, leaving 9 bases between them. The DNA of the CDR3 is TGTGCCAGCAGCTCCGTCTTGACAGATACGCAGTATTTT. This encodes CASSSVLTDTQYF.

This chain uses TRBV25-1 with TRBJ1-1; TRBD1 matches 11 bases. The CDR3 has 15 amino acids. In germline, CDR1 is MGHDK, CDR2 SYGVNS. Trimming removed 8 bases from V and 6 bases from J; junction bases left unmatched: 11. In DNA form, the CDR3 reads TGTGCCAGCTCTTTCTCGGGACAGGGGGTGTCTGAAGCTTTCTTT. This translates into CASSFSGQGVSEAFF. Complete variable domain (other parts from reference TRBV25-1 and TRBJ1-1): EADIYQTPRYLVIGTGKKITLECSQTMGHDKMYWYQQDPGMELHLIHYSYGVNSTEKGDLSSESTVSRIRTEHFPLTLESARPSHTSQYLCASSFSGQGVSEAFFGQGTRLTVV.

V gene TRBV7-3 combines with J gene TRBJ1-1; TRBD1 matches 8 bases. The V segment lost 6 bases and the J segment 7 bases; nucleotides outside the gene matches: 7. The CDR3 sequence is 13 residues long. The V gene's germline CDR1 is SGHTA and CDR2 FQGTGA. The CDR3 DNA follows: TGTGCCAGCAGTCCGACAGGGGCCCTTGAAGCTTTCTTT. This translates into CASSPTGALEAFF. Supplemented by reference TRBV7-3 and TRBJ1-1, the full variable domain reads GAGVSQTPSNKVTEKGKYVELRCDPISGHTALYWYRQSLGQGPEFLIYFQGTGAADDSGLPNDRFFAVRPEGSVSTLKIQRTERGDSAVYLCASSPTGALEAFFGQGTRLTVV.